This section outlines one T cell receptor beta chain sequence together with its context. The antigen remains unidentified. A read error may account for a junction end that differs from germline. Germline CDR1 and CDR2: SGDLS and YYNGEE. CDR3 length: 14 residues. The data stem from a study of CD8+CD57+ T cells in acquired aplastic anemia. Study overall: Isolated CD4+ and CD8+ cells, once sorted, yielded DNA averaging about 3.2 ug. Read counts for CD4+ cells (from healthy donors) averaged approximately 11 million. Study results and limitations: The same twenty-nine CD8+ CDR3 sequences occurred in patients and in controls. No significant patient-versus-control difference appeared in CD8+ Simpson's diversity.

Genomic DNA constituted the template upon which TCR beta VDJ and CDR3 profiling was performed. One entry per CDR3 protein results from TCRdb running MiXCR on the reads. The sample yields about 400,000 distinct CDR3 sequences, just under 70% seen once. The genes are TRBV9 and TRBJ1-5; D is unclear. Sequencing was carried out using sorted CD4+, CD8+, or CD8+CD57+ T cells (not recorded which) from PBMCs. This clonotype was sampled from a human donor in good health, serving as a control. The CDR3 DNA sequence: TGTGCCAGCAGCATCGCTACGACCAGGCCCTATGGCTATTTT. Its translation is CASSIATTRPYGYF.